This T cell receptor beta chain originates from a study of Tregs in tolerant kidney transplant recipients. Whole-study context: An approximately 3-day belatacept mixed lymphocyte reaction, sometimes plus 5-day graft donor restimulation, preceded CD4+CD25+CD127- sorting. Sorting used antibodies to exclude donor cells. Findings and caveats of the study: Expanding Tregs on activated donor B cells appeared to best identify donor-specific TCRbeta clones.

On this clone: Its target is unknown.

Produced via immunoSEQ multiplex PCR; TCRdb's table is partial and in-frame only. The sample lists roughly 16,000 clones, around 60% seen once, with under 4% in the top ten. Sequenced material: Tregs from blood cultured with allogeneic cells. The TCR sequence derives from a human donor in good health.

The DNA of the CDR3 is TGTGCCTGGGGCAGGGCCCTCAGGGGTGAGACCCAGTACTTC. Protein: CAWGRALRGETQYF. The rearrangement links TRBV30 to TRBJ2-5, with D maybe TRBD1 (6 bases). Trimming took 5 bases from V and 5 from J, leaving 18 bases between them. CDR3 length: 14 residues. Germline V gene sequence: CDR1 GTSNPN, CDR2 SVGIG (reference sequence).